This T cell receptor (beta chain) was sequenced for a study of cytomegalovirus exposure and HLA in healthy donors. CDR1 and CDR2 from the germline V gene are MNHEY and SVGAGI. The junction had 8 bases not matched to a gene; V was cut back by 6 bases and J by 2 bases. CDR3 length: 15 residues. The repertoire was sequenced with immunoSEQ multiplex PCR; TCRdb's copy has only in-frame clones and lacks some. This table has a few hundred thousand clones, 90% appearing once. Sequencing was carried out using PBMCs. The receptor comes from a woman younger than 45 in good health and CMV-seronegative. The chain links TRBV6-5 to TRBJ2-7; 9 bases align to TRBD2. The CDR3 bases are TGTGCCAGCAGCCAAGGGCTAGCGGGAACCTACGAGCAGTACTTC. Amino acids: CASSQGLAGTYEQYF.